Listed here are 6 T cell receptor beta chains from one sample, sequenced in a study of cytomegalovirus exposure and HLA in healthy donors. PCR primers comprised 60 Vbeta and 13 Jbeta primers. Some clones are missing from TCRdb's copy, which holds only in-frame ones; the method was immunoSEQ multiplex PCR. The table includes roughly 120,000 clones, roughly four fifths detected once. The sample taken for sequencing was PBMCs. The receptors originated from a male donor in good health and CMV-seropositive.

This chain uses TRBV6-5 with TRBJ1-2, with 9 bases fitting TRBD1. Looked up from germline, CDR1 is MNHEY and CDR2 is SVGAGI. This CDR3 has 16 residues. The V gene end was trimmed by 4 bases and the J gene end by 8 bases; junction bases not matched to a gene: 14. The CDR3 coding sequence is TGTGCCAGCAGTTCAACTGGACAGGGGCTTATGAGGGGCTACACCTTC. It is translated as CASSSTGQGLMRGYTF.

This clone was seen a few times. The chain joins TRBV5-1 to TRBJ1-3, with TRBD1 matching 7 bases. CDR1 and CDR2 from the germline V gene are SGHRS and YFSETQ. This CDR3 spans 13 amino acids. Losses at the gene ends were 3 bases for V and 8 bases for J; bases not matched to a gene: 5. The CDR3 DNA reads TGCGCCAGCAGCTCACAGGGGAGAGACACCATATATTTT. Protein: CASSSQGRDTIYF.

This clone showed up just a few times. The chain combines TRBV21-1 with TRBJ2-7; TRBD1 is the table's D call and was not checked against the DNA. TRBV21-1 is marked as a pseudogene. This CDR3 is 16 amino acids long. CDR3 sequence reads: CASSKFTDRNSYEQYF. CDR3 sequence (DNA): TGTGCCAGCAGCAAATTCACGGACAGAAACTCCTACGAGCAGTACTTC.

This clone was seen a handful of times. The V call is TRBV5-1, the J call TRBJ2-3; 11 bases match TRBD2. V lost 4 bases and J lost 3; bases outside the gene matches: 7. CDR3 length equals 16 residues. Germline-derived CDR1 and CDR2 are SGHRS and YFSETQ. The CDR3 bases are TGCGCCAGCAGCGTCCGACTAGCGGGAACGACAGATACGCAGTATTTT. Its protein is CASSVRLAGTTDTQYF.

This clone was counted once. The chain joins TRBV29-1 to TRBJ2-7; 11 bases are a match to TRBD1. Losses at the gene ends were 4 bases for V and 4 bases for J; bases not matched to a gene: 3. This CDR3 has 13 residues. Germline CDR1 reads SQVTM; CDR2 reads ANQGSEA. CDR3 DNA: TGCAGCGTTGCGGACAGGGGGCTTTACGAGCAGTACTTC. This translates into CSVADRGLYEQYF.

The chain couples TRBV5-1 to TRBJ2-1; TRBD2 matches at 16 bases. With V trimmed by 4 bases and J by 9 bases, 7 bases remained unmatched. The germline V gene encodes CDR1 SGHRS and CDR2 YFSETQ. The CDR3 has 16 residues. CDR3 protein: CASSAGTSGRALEQFF. CDR3 nucleotide sequence: TGCGCCAGCAGCGCCGGGACTAGCGGGAGGGCCCTTGAGCAGTTCTTC.